Following are 23 T cell receptor beta chains from one sample sequenced in a study of vaccination effects on CD4 cells after COVID-19. Here immunoSEQ multiplex PCR was the method, and the copy in TCRdb shows in-frame clones only, minus some. The sample has about 70,000 clones; more than 65% are singletons. Under the ViraFEST assay, PBMC were stimulated with viral peptide pools so that antigen-specific CD4+ T cells expanded. Sequencing was performed afterwards. Following 10 days of culture, CD4+ T cells were isolated. According to PCR results, the person was infected with SARS-CoV-2 between March and December 2020. Their antigen targets remain unknown. The specimen was CD4+ T cells from PBMCs cultured with HIV peptides, collected before COVID-19 vaccination. Noted subset: HIV-1 Nef peptide pool negative control/reference culture. The receptor set was obtained from a human donor who had a prior SARS-CoV-2 infection.

The chain is built from TRBV27 and TRBJ2-3; D ambiguous. V shed 1 base and J shed 2 bases, with 10 bases lying between them. The CDR3 has 15 residues. Germline V gives CDR1 MNHEY, CDR2 SMNVEV (reference sequence). CDR3 region: CASSLFLGFTDTQYF. CDR3 DNA sequence: TGTGCCAGCAGTTTATTTCTAGGATTCACAGATACGCAGTATTTT.

The V and J genes are TRBV5-1 and TRBJ2-5; 11 nucleotides match TRBD2. Germline V gene lookup returns CDR1 SGHRS and CDR2 YFSETQ. The CDR3 has 17 residues. Germline trimming cut 0 bases from V and 7 bases from J; bases unmatched to any gene: 11. CDR3 bases: TGCGCCAGCAGCTTGGGGGATAGCGGGAGGGCCGTAGCGACCCAGTACTTC. It yields the protein CASSLGDSGRAVATQYF.

CDR3 in DNA: TGTGCCAGCAGCTTAGGGGCCGGAGGGACAGGGTGGTCACCCCTCCACTTT. This sequence encodes CASSLGAGGTGWSPLHF. The J gene is TRBJ1-6, the V gene TRBV7-2; TRBD1 aligns across 9 bases. V lost 1 base, J lost 10 bases, and 11 bases stayed unmatched. This CDR3 is built from 17 residues. In germline, CDR1 is SGHTA, CDR2 FQGNSA. Together with reference TRBV7-2 and TRBJ1-6, the CDR3 gives the full variable domain: GAGVSQSPSNKVTEKGKDVELRCDPISGHTALYWYRQSLGQGLEFLIYFQGNSAPDKSGLPSDRFSAERTGGSVSTLTIQRTQQEDSAVYLCASSLGAGGTGWSPLHFGNGTRLTVT.

The rearrangement uses TRBV10-3 and TRBJ2-5, with unresolved D. Trimming took off 2 bases at V and 2 bases at J, with 0 bases between the two ends. Germline V CDR1 and CDR2: ENHRY, SYGVKD. The CDR3 length is 11 residues. The CDR3, as DNA: TGTGCCATCAGTGAGCAAGAGACCCAGTACTTC. The encoded protein is CAISEQETQYF.

The J gene is TRBJ1-1, the V gene TRBV7-9, with D hard to call. This CDR3 has 10 residues. The germline CDR1 and CDR2 sequences are SEHNR and FQNEAQ (reference sequence). Trimming removed 10 bases at V and 6 bases at J, with 9 bases between. CDR3 in amino acids: CATSRAEAFF. CDR3 DNA sequence: TGTGCCACCTCGAGGGCTGAAGCTTTCTTT.

The chain links TRBV30 to TRBJ2-2, with 11 bases that match TRBD2. Germline CDR1 is GTSNPN and CDR2 is SVGIG (reference sequence). The V gene end was trimmed by 4 bases and the J gene end by 0 bases; junction bases not matched to a gene: 10. CDR3 size: 18 residues. CDR3 in DNA: TGTGCCTGGATTAGTACTAGCGGGAGATCCCCGAACACCGGGGAGCTGTTTTTT. Translating it yields CAWISTSGRSPNTGELFF.

This chain links TRBV5-1 with TRBJ2-5, with 7 bases identical to TRBD2. Germline V gives CDR1 SGHRS, CDR2 YFSETQ. The CDR3 sequence is 14 residues long. The V gene end was trimmed by 1 base and the J gene end by 2 bases; junction bases not matched to a gene: 2. This CDR3 is CASSLFGGQETQYF. CDR3 bases: TGCGCCAGCAGCTTGTTCGGGGGGCAAGAGACCCAGTACTTC. Drawing the rest from reference TRBV5-1 and TRBJ2-5, the complete variable domain is KAGVTQTPRYLIKTRGQQVTLSCSPISGHRSVSWYQQTPGQGLQFLFEYFSETQRNKGNFPGRFSGRQFSNSRSEMNVSTLELGDSALYLCASSLFGGQETQYFGPGTRLLVL.

V usage is TRBV7-6 and J usage is TRBJ2-1, with 7 bases matching TRBD1. CDR1 is SGHVS, CDR2 FNYEAQ, per germline. Trimming at V came to 1 base and at J to 7 bases, leaving 7 bases not matched to a gene. The CDR3 length is 15 residues. The CDR3 loop reads CASSLGPTGKNEQFF. For the CDR3, the DNA is TGTGCCAGCAGCTTAGGACCGACAGGGAAGAATGAGCAGTTCTTC.

V is TRBV24-1 and J is TRBJ2-1, with 8 bases aligning to TRBD2. V lost 3 bases, J lost 5 bases, and 11 bases stayed unmatched. CDR1 is KGHDR and CDR2 is SFDVKD in the germline V gene. This CDR3 spans 17 amino acids. For the CDR3, the DNA is TGTGCCACCAGTGATCGGTTAGCGGGGACGGCCGACAATGAGCAGTTCTTC. Translated, it gives CATSDRLAGTADNEQFF.

This clone showed up just a few times. J is TRBJ1-2 and V is TRBV20-1, with 7 bases aligning to TRBD1. J lost 10 bases, V lost 1 base, and 3 bases had no gene match. This CDR3 comprises 11 residues. From germline, CDR1 is DFQATT and CDR2 SNEGSKA (reference sequence). The CDR3 DNA reads as TGCAGTGCTAGAGCCACAGGGGCCTACACCTTC. Its protein product is CSARATGAYTF.

This clone was detected a few times. The chain links TRBV15 to TRBJ2-1, with D maybe TRBD2 (5 bases). This CDR3 region has 14 residues. Trimming cost V 5 bases and J 8 bases, with 16 bases left between them. Germline loops: CDR1 LNHNV, CDR2 YYDKDF (reference sequence). As DNA, the CDR3 is TGTGCCACCAGCCCCTCGGGTGGGAGCTATGAGCAGTTCTTC. Translating it yields CATSPSGGSYEQFF.

J is TRBJ2-7 and V is TRBV15; 8 nucleotides align to TRBD1. CDR3 length equals 16 residues. Germline trimming cut 2 bases from V and 3 bases from J; bases unmatched to any gene: 9. Germline-derived CDR1 and CDR2 are LNHNV and YYDKDF (reference sequence). The CDR3 loop reads CATSRHRTGSYYEQYF. In DNA, the CDR3 is TGTGCCACCAGCAGACACCGGACAGGGTCTTACTACGAGCAGTACTTC.

This sequence joins TRBV18 and TRBJ1-5; D call uncertain. The length of the CDR3 is 14 residues. Germline CDR1 is KGHSH and CDR2 is LQKENI. Between the trimmed V and J ends, which lost 1 base and 6 bases, there was a span of 10 bases. The CDR3 DNA is TGTGCCAGCTCACCACAGGGTATAGGTCAGCCCCAGCATTTT. It translates to CASSPQGIGQPQHF.

The chain combines TRBV7-2 with TRBJ2-5; 11 positions agree with TRBD2. CDR1 and CDR2 (germline): SGHTA, FQGNSA. The CDR3 is 16 residues long. Trimming at V came to 2 bases and at J to 8 bases, leaving 10 bases not matched to a gene. In DNA form, the CDR3 reads TGTGCCAGCAGCTTATCTGGGACTAGCGGCCAGGCAACCCAGTACTTC. Translating gives CASSLSGTSGQATQYF.

The rearrangement uses TRBV19 and TRBJ1-4; D is ambiguous. Trimming left V 1 base short and J 6 bases short, with 9 bases between. The length of the CDR3 is 14 residues. CDR1 is LNHDA and CDR2 is SQIVND in the germline V gene (reference sequence). CDR3 sequence (DNA): TGTGCCAGTAGTATAGTCGCAGGTTATGAAAAACTGTTTTTT. Residues: CASSIVAGYEKLFF.

The chain combines TRBV19 with TRBJ2-3; 11 bases agree with TRBD2. This CDR3 contains 17 residues. Germline CDR1 reads LNHDA; CDR2 reads SQIVND (reference sequence). Unmatched junction bases numbered 10, after V lost 5 bases and J lost 3 bases. The chain's CDR3 is CASSDRRLAGLTDTQYF. In DNA form, the CDR3 reads TGTGCCAGTAGTGACCGGAGACTAGCGGGGCTTACAGATACGCAGTATTTT.

The chain recombines TRBV6-2 or TRBV6-3 with TRBJ2-3; possibly TRBD2 for D (5 bases). CDR1 is MNHEY, CDR2 SVGEGT, per germline. The CDR3 has 16 amino acids. V lost 5 bases, J lost 2 bases, and 17 bases lay in between. CDR3 region: CASSATRGSTTDTQYF. The DNA of the CDR3 is TGTGCCAGCAGTGCAACCCGGGGTTCGACCACAGATACGCAGTATTTT.

This chain uses TRBV13 with TRBJ2-1; 12 nucleotides match TRBD2. The germline V gene has CDR1 PRHDT and CDR2 FYEKMQ (reference sequence). This CDR3 region has 16 residues. V trimming: 2 bases; J trimming: 6 bases; junction bases outside the gene matches: 5. Here the CDR3 DNA reads TGTGCCAGCAGCTTATTCGGGACTAGCGGGCGCAATGAGCAGTTCTTC. Its translation is CASSLFGTSGRNEQFF.

The rearrangement uses TRBV2 and TRBJ1-5, with D tentatively TRBD1 (5 bases). CDR3 size: 15 residues. V shed 4 bases and J shed 2 bases, with 12 bases lying between them. CDR1 and CDR2 from the germline V gene are SNHLY and FYNNEI. Here the CDR3 reads CASSVGGFGNQPQHF. CDR3 nucleotide sequence: TGTGCCAGCAGTGTTGGGGGGTTTGGCAATCAGCCCCAGCATTTT.

The rearrangement uses TRBV12-3 or TRBV12-4 and TRBJ1-2; TRBD1 aligns across 8 bases. Trimming at V came to 5 bases and at J to 3 bases, leaving 2 bases not matched to a gene. CDR3 length equals 13 residues. CDR3 residues: CASSRQGHYGYTF. The DNA of the CDR3 is TGTGCCAGCAGTAGACAGGGGCACTATGGCTACACCTTC.

This rearrangement joins TRBV30 to TRBJ2-3; D could derive from TRBD1 or TRBD2 (6 bases each). Germline values: CDR1 GTSNPN, CDR2 SVGIG (reference sequence). This CDR3 contains 13 residues. Trimming pared 3 bases from V and 4 bases from J, leaving 11 bases between. The CDR3 DNA is TGTGCCTGGAGCCCGGGGGCCCCAGATACGCAGTATTTT. Translation: CAWSPGAPDTQYF.

The chain employs TRBV6-5 and TRBJ1-1, with D tentatively TRBD1 (5 bases). The CDR3 is made up of 14 amino acids. V was shortened by 6 bases and J by 9 bases, with 20 bases between the two germline ends. Germline V gene lookup returns CDR1 MNHEY and CDR2 SVGAGI. The CDR3 here is CASRHSGGDHQAFF. CDR3 in DNA: TGTGCCAGCAGGCACTCCGGGGGGGACCATCAAGCTTTCTTT.

This chain connects TRBV14 to TRBJ2-5, with TRBD2 identical over 8 bases. The junction had 10 bases not matched to a gene; V was cut back by 2 bases and J by 5 bases. Germline lookup yields CDR1 SGHDN and CDR2 FVKESK. CDR3 length: 16 residues. CDR3 protein: CASSQMMYGGAETQYF. CDR3 DNA sequence: TGTGCCAGCAGCCAAATGATGTACGGGGGGGCGGAGACCCAGTACTTC.